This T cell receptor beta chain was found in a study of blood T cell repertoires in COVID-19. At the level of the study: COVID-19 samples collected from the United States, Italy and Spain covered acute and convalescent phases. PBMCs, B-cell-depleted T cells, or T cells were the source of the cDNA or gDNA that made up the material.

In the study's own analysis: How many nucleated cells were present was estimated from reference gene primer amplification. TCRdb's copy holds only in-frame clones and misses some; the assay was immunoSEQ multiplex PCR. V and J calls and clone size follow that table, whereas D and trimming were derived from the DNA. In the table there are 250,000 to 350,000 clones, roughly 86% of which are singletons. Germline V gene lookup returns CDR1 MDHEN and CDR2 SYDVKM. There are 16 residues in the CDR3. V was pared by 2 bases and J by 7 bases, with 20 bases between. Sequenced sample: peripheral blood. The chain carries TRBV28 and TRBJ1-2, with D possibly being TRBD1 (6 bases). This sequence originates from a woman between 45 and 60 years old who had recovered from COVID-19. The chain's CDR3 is CASSLKGFQGRFGYTF. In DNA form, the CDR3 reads TGTGCCAGCAGTTTAAAAGGGTTTCAGGGGAGATTTGGCTACACCTTC.